This TCR beta chain was documented in a study of CD4 T cells in relation to SARS-CoV-2 and coronaviruses. Naive and memory CD4+ T cells came from enriched cryopreserved PBMCs. For approximately 10 days, 10^5 sorted CD4+ cells grew with T cell-depleted PBMCs and CEF. To note about this clone: Its antigen is undetermined.

Germline trimming cut 2 bases from V and 2 bases from J; bases unmatched to any gene: 2. The CDR3 runs 16 residues. Germline V gene sequence: CDR1 ENHRY, CDR2 SYGVKD. Repertoires were generated with immunoSEQ multiplex PCR, while TCRdb's copy carries only in-frame clones and drops some. There are 30,000 to 40,000 clones in the sample; 60% to 85% occur only once, and around 21% lies in the top ten. The chain combines TRBV10-3 with TRBJ2-2; 10 nucleotides align to TRBD2. The receptor was isolated from an adult with COVID-19. Sequencing was carried out using memory CD4+ T cells from PBMCs, cultured in vitro. The CDR3 region is CAISEGLAVNTGELFF. CDR3 bases: TGTGCCATCAGTGAGGGACTAGCGGTAAACACCGGGGAGCTGTTTTTT.